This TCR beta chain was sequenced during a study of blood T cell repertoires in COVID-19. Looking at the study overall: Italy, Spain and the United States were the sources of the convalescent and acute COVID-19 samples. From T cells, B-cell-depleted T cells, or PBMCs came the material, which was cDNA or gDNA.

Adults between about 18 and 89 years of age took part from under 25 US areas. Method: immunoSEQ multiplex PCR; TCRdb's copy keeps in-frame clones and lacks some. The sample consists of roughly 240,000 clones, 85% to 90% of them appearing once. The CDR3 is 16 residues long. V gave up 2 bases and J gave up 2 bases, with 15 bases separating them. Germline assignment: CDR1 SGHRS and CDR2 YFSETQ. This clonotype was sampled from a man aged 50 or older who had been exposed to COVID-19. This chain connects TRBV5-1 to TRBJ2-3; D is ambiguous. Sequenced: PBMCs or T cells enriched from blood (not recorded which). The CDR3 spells CASSFDPTYSTDTQYF. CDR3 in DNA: TGCGCCAGCAGCTTTGATCCGACATACTCCACAGATACGCAGTATTTT.